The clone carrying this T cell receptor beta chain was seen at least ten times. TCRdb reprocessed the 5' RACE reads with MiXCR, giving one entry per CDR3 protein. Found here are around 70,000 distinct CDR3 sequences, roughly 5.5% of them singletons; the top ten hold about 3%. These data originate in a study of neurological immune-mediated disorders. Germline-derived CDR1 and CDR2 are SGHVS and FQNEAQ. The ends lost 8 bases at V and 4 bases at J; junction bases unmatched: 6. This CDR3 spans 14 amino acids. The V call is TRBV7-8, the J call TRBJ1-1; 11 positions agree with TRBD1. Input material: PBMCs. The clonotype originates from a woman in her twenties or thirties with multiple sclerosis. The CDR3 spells CASAPGTGGTEAFF. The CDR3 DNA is TGTGCCAGCGCCCCCGGGACAGGGGGCACTGAAGCTTTCTTT.